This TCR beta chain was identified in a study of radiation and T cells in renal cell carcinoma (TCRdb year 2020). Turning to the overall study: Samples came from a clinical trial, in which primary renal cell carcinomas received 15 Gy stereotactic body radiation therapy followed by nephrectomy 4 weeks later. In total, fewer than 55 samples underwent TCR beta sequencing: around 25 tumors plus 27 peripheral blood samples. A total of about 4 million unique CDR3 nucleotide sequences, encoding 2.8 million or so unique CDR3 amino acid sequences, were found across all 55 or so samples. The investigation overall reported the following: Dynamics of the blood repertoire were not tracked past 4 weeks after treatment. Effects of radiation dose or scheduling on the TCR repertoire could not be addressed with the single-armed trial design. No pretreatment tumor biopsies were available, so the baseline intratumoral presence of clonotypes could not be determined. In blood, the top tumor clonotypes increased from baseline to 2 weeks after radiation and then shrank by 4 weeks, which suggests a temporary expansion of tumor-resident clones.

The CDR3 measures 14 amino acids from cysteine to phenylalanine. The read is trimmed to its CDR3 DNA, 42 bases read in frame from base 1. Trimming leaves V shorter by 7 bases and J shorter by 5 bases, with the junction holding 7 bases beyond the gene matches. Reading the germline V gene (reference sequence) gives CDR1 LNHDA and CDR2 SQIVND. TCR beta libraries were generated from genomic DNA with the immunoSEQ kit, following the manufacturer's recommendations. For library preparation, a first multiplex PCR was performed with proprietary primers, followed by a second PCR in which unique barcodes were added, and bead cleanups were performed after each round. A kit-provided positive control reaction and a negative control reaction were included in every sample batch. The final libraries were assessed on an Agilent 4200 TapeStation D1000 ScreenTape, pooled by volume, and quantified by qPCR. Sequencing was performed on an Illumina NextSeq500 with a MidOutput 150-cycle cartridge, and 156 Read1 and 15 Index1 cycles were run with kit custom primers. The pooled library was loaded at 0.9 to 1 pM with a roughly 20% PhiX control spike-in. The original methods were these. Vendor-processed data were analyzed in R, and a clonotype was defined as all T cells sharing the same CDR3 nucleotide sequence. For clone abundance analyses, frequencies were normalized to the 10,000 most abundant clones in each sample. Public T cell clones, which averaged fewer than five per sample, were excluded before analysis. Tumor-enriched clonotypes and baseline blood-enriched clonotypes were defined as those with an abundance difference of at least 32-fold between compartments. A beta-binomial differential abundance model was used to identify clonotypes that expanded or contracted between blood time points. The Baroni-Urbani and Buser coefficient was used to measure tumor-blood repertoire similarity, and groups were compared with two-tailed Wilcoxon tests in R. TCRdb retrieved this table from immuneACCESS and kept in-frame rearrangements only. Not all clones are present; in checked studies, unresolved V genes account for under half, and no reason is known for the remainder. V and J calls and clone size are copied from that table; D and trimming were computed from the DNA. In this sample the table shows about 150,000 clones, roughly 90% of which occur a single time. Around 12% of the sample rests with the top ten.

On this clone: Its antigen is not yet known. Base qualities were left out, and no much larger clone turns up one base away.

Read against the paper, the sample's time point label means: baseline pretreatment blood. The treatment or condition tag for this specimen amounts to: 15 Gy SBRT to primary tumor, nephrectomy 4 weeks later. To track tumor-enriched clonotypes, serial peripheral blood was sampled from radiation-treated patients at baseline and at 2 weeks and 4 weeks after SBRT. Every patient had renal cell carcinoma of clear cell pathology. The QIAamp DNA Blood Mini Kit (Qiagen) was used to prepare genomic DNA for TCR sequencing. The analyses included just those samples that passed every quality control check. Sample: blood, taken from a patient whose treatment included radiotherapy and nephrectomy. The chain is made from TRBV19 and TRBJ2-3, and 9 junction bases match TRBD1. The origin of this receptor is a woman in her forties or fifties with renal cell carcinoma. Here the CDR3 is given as CASKQGALKDTQYF. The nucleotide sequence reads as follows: TGTGCCAGTAAACAGGGGGCGCTTAAAGATACGCAGTATTTT.